This T cell receptor beta chain was sequenced in a study of blood T cells in healthy people across ages. Combining a sample-barcoded 5' primer with a J-beta primer mix, a second PCR ran for roughly 6 to 12 cycles. Each cDNA molecule received a tag from a template-switch adaptor that had 12 random nucleotides. TCRdb re-called the 5' RACE reads through MiXCR, storing one row per CDR3 protein. Of about 640,000 distinct CDR3 sequences in the sample, 58% are singletons; the top ten hold over 30%. To note about this clonotype: The junction departs from the called germline gene at one end, perhaps through a read error.

The clonotype comes from a man in his 60s in good health. The material sequenced was blood.

CDR3 amino acids: CANSPIAGAYNEQFF. CDR3 DNA sequence: TGCGCCAACAGCCCCATAGCGGGGGCGTACAATGAGCAGTTCTTC. The chain employs TRBV5-1 and TRBJ2-1, with TRBD2 matching over 9 bases. The CDR3 contains 15 residues. CDR1 is SGHRS, CDR2 YFSETQ, per germline.